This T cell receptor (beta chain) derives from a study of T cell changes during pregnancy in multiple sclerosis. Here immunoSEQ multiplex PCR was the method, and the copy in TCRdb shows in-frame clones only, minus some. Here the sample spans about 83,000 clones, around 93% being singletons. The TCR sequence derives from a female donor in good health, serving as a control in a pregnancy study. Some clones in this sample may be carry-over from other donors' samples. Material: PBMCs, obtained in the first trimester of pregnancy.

CDR3 residues: CSVHLLNEQFF. In DNA, the CDR3 is TGCAGCGTTCACTTGCTCAATGAGCAGTTCTTC. The chain combines TRBV29-1 with TRBJ2-1; D remains ambiguous. Germline assignment: CDR1 SQVTM and CDR2 ANQGSEA. The V gene lost 5 bases and the J gene lost 6 bases, with 8 bases spanning the gap. CDR3 length equals 11 residues.